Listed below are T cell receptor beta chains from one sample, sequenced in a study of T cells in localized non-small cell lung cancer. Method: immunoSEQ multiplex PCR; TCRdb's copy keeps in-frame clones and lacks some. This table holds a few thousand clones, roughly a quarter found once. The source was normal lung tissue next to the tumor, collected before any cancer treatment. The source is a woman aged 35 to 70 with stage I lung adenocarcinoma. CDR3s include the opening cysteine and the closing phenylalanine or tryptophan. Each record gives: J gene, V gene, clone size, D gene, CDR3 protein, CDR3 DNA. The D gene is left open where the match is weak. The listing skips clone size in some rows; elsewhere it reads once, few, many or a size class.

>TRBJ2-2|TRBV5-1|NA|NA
CASSLDLNTGELFF
TGCGCCAGCAGCTTGGACTTAAACACCGGGGAGCTGTTTTTT
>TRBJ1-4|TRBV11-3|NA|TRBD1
CASRSTGKGEKLFF
TGTGCCAGCAGGTCGACAGGGAAAGGTGAAAAACTGTTTTTT
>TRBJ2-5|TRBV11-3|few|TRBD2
CASSLVGVLAGETQYF
TGTGCCAGCAGCTTAGTCGGCGTACTAGCGGGGGAGACCCAGTACTTC
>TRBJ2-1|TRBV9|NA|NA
CASSPRGSGYNEQFF
TGTGCCAGCAGCCCTCGGGGTAGCGGATACAATGAGCAGTTCTTC
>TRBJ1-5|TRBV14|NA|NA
CASSQSAGDQPQHF
TGTGCCAGCAGCCAATCAGCGGGGGATCAGCCCCAGCATTTT
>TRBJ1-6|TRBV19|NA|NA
CASSIDRSSPLHF
TGTGCCAGTAGTATAGACAGAAGTTCACCCCTCCACTTT
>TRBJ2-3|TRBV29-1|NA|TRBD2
CSVQRDTDTQYF
TGCAGCGTTCAGCGGGACACAGATACGCAGTATTTT
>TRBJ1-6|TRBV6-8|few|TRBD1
CASRGGTGVSPLHF
TGTGCCAGCAGGGGCGGGACAGGGGTATCACCCCTCCACTTT
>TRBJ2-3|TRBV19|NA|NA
CASGPRGGADTQYF
TGTGCCAGTGGCCCCAGGGGAGGGGCAGATACGCAGTATTTT
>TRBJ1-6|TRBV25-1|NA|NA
CASSESPGWGGSPLHF
TGTGCCAGCAGTGAATCCCCGGGTTGGGGAGGTTCACCCCTCCACTTT
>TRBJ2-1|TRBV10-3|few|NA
CAISESRVGGNEQFF
TGTGCCATCAGTGAGTCCCGGGTAGGGGGCAATGAGCAGTTCTTC
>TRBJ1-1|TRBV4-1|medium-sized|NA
CASSQEWAYTEAFF
TGCGCCAGCAGCCAAGAGTGGGCCTACACTGAAGCTTTCTTT
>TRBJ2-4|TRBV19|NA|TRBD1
CATRSGQAGMAKNIQYF
TGTGCCACCAGATCCGGACAGGCGGGTATGGCCAAAAACATTCAGTACTTC
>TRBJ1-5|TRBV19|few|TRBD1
CASSIRGTGDQPQHF
TGTGCCAGTAGTATACGGGGGACAGGAGATCAGCCCCAGCATTTT
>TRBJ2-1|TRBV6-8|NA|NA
CATTNSNTGNSYNEQFF
TGTGCCACCACCAATTCCAATACAGGAAATTCCTACAATGAGCAGTTCTTC
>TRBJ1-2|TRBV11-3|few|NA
CASRWRPWDYGYTF
TGTGCCAGCAGGTGGCGTCCATGGGACTATGGCTACACCTTC
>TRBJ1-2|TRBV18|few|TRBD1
CASSPDRGYGYTF
TGTGCCAGCTCACCGGACAGGGGCTATGGCTACACCTTC
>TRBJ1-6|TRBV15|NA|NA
CATSREGPENSPLHF
TGTGCCACCAGCAGGGAGGGGCCAGAGAATTCACCCCTCCACTTT
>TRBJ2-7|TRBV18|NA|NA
CASSPWPYEQYF
TGTGCCAGCTCACCATGGCCCTACGAGCAGTACTTC
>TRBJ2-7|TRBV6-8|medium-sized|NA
CASSDVGCYEQYF
TGTGCCAGCAGTGACGTAGGCTGCTACGAGCAGTACTTC
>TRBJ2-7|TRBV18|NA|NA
CASSPLVGEEQYF
TGTGCCAGCTCACCACTCGTCGGGGAAGAGCAGTACTTC
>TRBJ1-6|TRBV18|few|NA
CASSPRSDSPLHF
TGTGCCAGCTCACCCCGCAGTGATTCACCCCTCCACTTT
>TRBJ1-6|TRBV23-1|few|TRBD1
CASSRDRNSPLHF
TGCGCCAGCAGCCGGGACAGAAATTCACCCCTCCACTTT
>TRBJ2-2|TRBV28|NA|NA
CASSQYPGELFF
TGTGCCAGCAGTCAGTATCCCGGGGAGCTGTTTTTT
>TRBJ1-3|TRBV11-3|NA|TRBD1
CASSLDRGAGNTIYF
TGTGCCAGCTCCTTGGACAGGGGAGCCGGAAACACCATATATTTT
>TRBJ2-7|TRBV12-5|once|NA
CASAVGIGYEQYF
TGTGCTAGTGCGGTGGGAATTGGCTACGAGCAGTACTTC
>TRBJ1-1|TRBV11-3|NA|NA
CASTWEVLNTEAFF
TGTGCCAGCACCTGGGAGGTGCTGAACACTGAAGCTTTCTTT
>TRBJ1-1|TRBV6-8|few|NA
CASSYGLGSPEAFF
TGTGCCAGCAGTTACGGTCTTGGTTCCCCCGAAGCTTTCTTT
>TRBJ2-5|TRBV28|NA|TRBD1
CASSTALQGARPGETQYF
TGTGCCAGCAGTACCGCCCTACAGGGGGCCCGGCCAGGAGAGACCCAGTACTTC
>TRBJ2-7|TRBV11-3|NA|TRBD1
CASSLLGGDRDYEQYF
TGTGCCAGCAGCTTACTAGGAGGGGACAGGGACTACGAGCAGTACTTC
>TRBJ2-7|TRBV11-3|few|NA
CASSLGRTAYEQYF
TGTGCCAGCAGCTTAGGGCGGACTGCCTACGAGCAGTACTTC
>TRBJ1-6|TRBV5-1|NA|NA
CASSFASRSYNSPLHF
TGCGCCAGCAGCTTTGCCAGCCGCTCCTATAATTCACCCCTCCACTTT
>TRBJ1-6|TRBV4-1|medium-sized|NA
CASSPTTGSPLHF
TGCGCCAGCAGCCCAACCACCGGGTCACCCCTCCACTTT
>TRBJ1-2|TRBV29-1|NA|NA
CSVDAGGYGYTF
TGCAGCGTTGATGCCGGGGGCTATGGCTACACCTTC
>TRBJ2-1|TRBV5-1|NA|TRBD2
CASSLVAGGLNEQFF
TGCGCCAGCAGCTTGGTTGCGGGGGGGCTGAATGAGCAGTTCTTC
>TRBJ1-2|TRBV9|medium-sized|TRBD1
CASSVDRANYGYTF
TGTGCCAGCAGCGTTGACAGGGCGAACTATGGCTACACCTTC
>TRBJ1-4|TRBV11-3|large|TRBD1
CASSQQTGMVTNEKLFF
TGTGCCAGCAGCCAACAGACAGGGATGGTAACTAATGAAAAACTGTTTTTT